This T cell receptor beta chain originates from a study of shared clonotypes between healthy human individuals. Study-wide findings and caveats: A handful of donors showed sharing of approximately 5% of naive CD4 clonotypes.

Here immunoSEQ multiplex PCR was the method, and the copy in TCRdb shows in-frame clones only, minus some. This sample has hundreds of thousands of clones, with about 96% found just once. Naive CD8 cells lacked CD45RO, underwent positive selection for CCR7 and left out terminally differentiated effector memory CD45RA+ cells. The CDR3 consists of 15 residues. The germline V gene encodes CDR1 LNHDA and CDR2 SQIVND (reference sequence). The V gene lost 2 bases and the J gene lost 8 bases, with 15 bases spanning the gap. To note about this clone: Its cognate antigen is unknown.

The sample comprised naive CD8+ T cells sorted from blood. This receptor was obtained from a woman aged 25 to 39 in good health. The chain employs TRBV19 and TRBJ1-4, with a possible D match to TRBD1 (5 bases). CDR3 sequence: CASSITGAGAEKLFF. CDR3 DNA: TGTGCCAGTAGTATAACCGGCGCCGGGGCAGAAAAACTGTTTTTT.